Sequencing of this T cell receptor (beta chain) was carried out in a study of T cell repertoires in cytomegalovirus infection (dated by TCRdb to about 2019). A note on the overall study: Donor HLA type was relevant to the analysis, because carriage of CMV infection together with the matching HLA type was indicated by public TCR beta signatures. The investigation overall reported the following: Carriers of CMV infection plus the relevant HLA type were discriminated by the cumulative frequency of public TCR beta family members in the study cohort and in an independent roughly 320-donor cohort. The ex vivo response was dominated by HLA-C-restricted CMV-specific TCR beta clonotypes, and the single most frequent clonotype in two of eight donors was supplied by these HLA-C-restricted clonotypes.

These reads were obtained on an Illumina HiSeq 1500. TCRdb ran its own pipeline on the public reads, namely fastp trimming at Q25 and MiXCR clone calling, and kept in-frame beta chains. Rows merge per CDR3 protein into single entries with the most common DNA and genes. The sample table records fewer than 300,000 distinct CDR3 sequences; 20% to 30% of these occur just once. The ten largest account for more than 11% of the sample. Ends trimmed: V by 7 bases, J by 3 bases; bases unmatched to a gene: 10. The germline V gene encodes CDR1 MNHNY and CDR2 SVGAGI (reference sequence). The CDR3 contains 18 residues, cysteine and phenylalanine counted. The only DNA kept is the CDR3, 54 bases in frame from the first base. Many counts were recorded for this clonotype. There is no known antigen for this receptor. No much larger clone exists at a distance of one base, and base qualities are not known.

The TCR was taken from a human donor in good health (CMV status not recorded). Some clones in this sample may be carry-over from other donors' samples. The rearranged chain carries TRBV6-6 and TRBJ2-2; the central 14 bases match TRBD2. Sequenced material: PBMCs. The CDR3 corresponds to CASTRLAGGPIHTGELFF. The nucleotide sequence is given as TGTGCCAGCACCAGACTAGCGGGGGGGCCAATTCACACCGGGGAGCTGTTTTTT.